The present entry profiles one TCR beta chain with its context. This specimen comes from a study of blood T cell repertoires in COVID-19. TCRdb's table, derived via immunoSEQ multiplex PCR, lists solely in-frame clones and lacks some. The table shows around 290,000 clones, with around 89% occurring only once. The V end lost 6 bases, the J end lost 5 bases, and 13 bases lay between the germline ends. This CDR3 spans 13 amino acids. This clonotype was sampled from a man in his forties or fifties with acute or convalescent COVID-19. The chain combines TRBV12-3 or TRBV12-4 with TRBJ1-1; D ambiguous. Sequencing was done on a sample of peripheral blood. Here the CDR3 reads CASSSGLGTEAFF. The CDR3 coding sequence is TGTGCCAGCAGCTCGGGGTTGGGTACTGAAGCTTTCTTT.